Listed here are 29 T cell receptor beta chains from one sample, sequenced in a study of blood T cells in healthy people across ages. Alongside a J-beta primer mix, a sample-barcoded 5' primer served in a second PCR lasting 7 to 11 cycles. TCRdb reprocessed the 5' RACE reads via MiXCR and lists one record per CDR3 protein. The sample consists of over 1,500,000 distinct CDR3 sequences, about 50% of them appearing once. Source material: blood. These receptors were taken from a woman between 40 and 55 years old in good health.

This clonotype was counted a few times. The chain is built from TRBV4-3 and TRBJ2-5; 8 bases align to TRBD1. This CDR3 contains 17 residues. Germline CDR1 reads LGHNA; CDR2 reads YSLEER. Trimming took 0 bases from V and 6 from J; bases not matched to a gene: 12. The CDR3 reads CASSQEVYGQGVKTQYF. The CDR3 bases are TGCGCCAGCAGCCAAGAGGTGTACGGACAGGGTGTGAAGACCCAGTACTTC.

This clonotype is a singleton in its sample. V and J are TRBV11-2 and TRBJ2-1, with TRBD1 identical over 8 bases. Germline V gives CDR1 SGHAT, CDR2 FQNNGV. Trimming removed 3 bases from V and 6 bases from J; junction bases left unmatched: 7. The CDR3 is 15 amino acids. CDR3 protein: CASSLDRVARNEQFF. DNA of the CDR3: TGTGCCAGCAGCTTGGACAGGGTGGCTCGCAATGAGCAGTTCTTC.

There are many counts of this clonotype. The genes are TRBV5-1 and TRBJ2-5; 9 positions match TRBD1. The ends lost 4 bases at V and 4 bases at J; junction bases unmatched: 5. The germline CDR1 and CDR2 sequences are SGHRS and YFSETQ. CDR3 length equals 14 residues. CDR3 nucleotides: TGCGCCAGCAGCACCGGACAGGGGCGAGAGACCCAGTACTTC. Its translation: CASSTGQGRETQYF.

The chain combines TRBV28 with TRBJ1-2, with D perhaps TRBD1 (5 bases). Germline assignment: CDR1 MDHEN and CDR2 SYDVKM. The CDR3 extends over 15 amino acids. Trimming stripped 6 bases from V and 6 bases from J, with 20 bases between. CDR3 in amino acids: CASRLIRTWDHGYTF. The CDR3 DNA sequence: TGTGCCAGCAGACTTATACGGACATGGGATCATGGCTACACCTTC.

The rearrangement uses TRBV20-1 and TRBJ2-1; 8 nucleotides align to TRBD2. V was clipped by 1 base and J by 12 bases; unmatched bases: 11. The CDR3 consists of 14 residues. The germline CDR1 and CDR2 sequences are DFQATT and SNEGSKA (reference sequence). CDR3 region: CSARVPAGGRGQFF. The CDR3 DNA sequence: TGCAGTGCTAGAGTACCGGCGGGGGGACGCGGGCAGTTCTTC.

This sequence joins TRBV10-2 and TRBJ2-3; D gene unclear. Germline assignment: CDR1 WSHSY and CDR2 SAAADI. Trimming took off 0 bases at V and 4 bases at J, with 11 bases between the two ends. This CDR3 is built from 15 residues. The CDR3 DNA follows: TGCGCCAGCAGTGAGTCGGAGCGTCGGTCAGATACGCAGTATTTT. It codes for CASSESERRSDTQYF.

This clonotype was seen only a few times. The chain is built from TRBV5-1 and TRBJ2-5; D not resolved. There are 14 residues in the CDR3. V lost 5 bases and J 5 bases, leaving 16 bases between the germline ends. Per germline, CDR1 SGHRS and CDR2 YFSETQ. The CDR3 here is CASSLTIDKETQYF. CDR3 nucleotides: TGCGCCAGCAGTTTAACGATAGATAAGGAGACCCAGTACTTC.

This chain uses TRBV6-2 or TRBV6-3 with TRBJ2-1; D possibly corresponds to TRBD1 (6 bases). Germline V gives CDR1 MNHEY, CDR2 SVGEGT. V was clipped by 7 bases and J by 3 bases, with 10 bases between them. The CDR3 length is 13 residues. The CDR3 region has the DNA TGTGCCAGCACCGTACAGGGCTACAATGAGCAGTTCTTC. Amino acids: CASTVQGYNEQFF.

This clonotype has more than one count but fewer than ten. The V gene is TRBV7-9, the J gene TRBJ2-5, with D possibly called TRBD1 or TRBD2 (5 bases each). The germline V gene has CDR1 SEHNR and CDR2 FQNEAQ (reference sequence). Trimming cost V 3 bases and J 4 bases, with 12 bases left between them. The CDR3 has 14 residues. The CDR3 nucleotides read TGTGCCAGCAGCTTCGGGGCAGGGCGAGAGACCCAGTACTTC. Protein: CASSFGAGRETQYF.

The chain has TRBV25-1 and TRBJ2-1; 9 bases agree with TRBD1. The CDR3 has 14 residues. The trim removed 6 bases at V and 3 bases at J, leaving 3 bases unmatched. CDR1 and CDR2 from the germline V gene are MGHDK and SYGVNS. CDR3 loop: CASRQTGGYNEQFF. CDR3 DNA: TGTGCCAGCAGACAGACAGGGGGCTACAATGAGCAGTTCTTC. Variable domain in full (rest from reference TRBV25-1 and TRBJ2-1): EADIYQTPRYLVIGTGKKITLECSQTMGHDKMYWYQQDPGMELHLIHYSYGVNSTEKGDLSSESTVSRIRTEHFPLTLESARPSHTSQYLCASRQTGGYNEQFFGPGTRLTVL.

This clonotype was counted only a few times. The CDR3 sequence: CSVSIPRGYNEQFF. The CDR3 nucleotides read TGCAGCGTTAGTATCCCCCGGGGATACAATGAGCAGTTCTTC. The J gene is TRBJ2-1, the V gene TRBV29-1; perhaps TRBD2 as D (5 bases). This CDR3 has 14 amino acids. CDR1 SQVTM and CDR2 ANQGSEA come from the germline V gene. Trimming removed 5 bases at V and 4 bases at J, with 15 bases between.

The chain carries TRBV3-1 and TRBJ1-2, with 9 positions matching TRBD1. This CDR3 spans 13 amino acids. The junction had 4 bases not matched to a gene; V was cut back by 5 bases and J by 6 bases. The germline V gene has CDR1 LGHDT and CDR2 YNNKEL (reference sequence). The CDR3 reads CASSTGGAHGYTF. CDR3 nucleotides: TGTGCCAGCAGCACAGGGGGCGCCCATGGCTACACCTTC.

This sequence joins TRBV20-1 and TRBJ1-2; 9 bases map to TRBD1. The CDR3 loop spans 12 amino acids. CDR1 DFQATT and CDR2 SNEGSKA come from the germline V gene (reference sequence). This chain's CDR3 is CRARKDRGGYTF. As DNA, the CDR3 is TGCAGGGCAAGAAAGGACAGGGGAGGCTACACCTTC.

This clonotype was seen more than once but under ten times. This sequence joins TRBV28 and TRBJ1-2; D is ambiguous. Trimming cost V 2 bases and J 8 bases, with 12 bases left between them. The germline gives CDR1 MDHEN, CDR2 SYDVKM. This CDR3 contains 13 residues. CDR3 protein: CASSLPGVGGYTF. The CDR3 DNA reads TGTGCCAGCAGTTTACCCGGGGTGGGGGGCTACACCTTC.

The CDR3 nucleotides read TGTGCCAGCAGCAAACTCCGTCGGGGGAGGGAGACCCAGTACTTC. Amino acids: CASSKLRRGRETQYF. The chain carries TRBV21-1 and TRBJ2-5; TRBD2, the table's D call, lacks a check against the DNA. TRBV21-1 is designated a pseudogene. This CDR3 spans 15 amino acids.

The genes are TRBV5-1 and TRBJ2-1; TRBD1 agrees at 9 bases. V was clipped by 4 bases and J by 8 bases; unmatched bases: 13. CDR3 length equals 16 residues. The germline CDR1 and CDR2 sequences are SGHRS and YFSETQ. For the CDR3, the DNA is TGCGCCAGCAGCGCGAGAGGACAGGGGTCCCCGTATGAGCAGTTCTTC. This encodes CASSARGQGSPYEQFF.

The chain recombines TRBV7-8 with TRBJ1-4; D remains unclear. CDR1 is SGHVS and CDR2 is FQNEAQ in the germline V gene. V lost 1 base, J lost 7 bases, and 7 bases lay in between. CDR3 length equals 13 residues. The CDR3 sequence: CASSLGGIEKLFF. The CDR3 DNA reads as TGTGCCAGCAGCTTAGGCGGGATTGAAAAACTGTTTTTT.

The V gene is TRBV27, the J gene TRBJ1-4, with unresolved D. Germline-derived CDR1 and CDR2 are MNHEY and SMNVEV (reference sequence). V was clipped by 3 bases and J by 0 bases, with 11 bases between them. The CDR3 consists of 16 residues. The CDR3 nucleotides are TGTGCCAGCAGTTTCGCCTCGGGTGCAACTAATGAAAAACTGTTTTTT. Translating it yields CASSFASGATNEKLFF.

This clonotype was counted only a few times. The CDR3, as DNA: TGTGCCAGCAACCGGGAGGGGACAGGGGACCCCTACGAGCAGTACTTC. Protein: CASNREGTGDPYEQYF. The chain couples TRBV12-3 or TRBV12-4 to TRBJ2-7; 10 positions agree with TRBD1. This CDR3 has 16 residues. Unmatched junction bases numbered 11, after V lost 7 bases and J lost 2 bases.

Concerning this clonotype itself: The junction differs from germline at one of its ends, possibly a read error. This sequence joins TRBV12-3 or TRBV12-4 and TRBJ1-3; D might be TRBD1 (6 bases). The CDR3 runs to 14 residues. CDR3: CASSPTGSGSTIYF. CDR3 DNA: TGTGCCAGCAGTCCTACAGGGTCCGGAAGCACCATATATTTT.

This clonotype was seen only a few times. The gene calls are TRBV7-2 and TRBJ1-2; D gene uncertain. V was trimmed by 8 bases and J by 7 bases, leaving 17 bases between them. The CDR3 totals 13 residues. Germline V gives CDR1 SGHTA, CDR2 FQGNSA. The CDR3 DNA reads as TGTGCCAGCTCCCCAGCGCCGGCAGTTGGCTACACCTTC. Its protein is CASSPAPAVGYTF.

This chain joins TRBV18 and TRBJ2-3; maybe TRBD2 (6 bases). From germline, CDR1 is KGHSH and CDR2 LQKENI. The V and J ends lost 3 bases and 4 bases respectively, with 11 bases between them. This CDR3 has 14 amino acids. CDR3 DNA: TGTGCCAGCTCACCGGGAGCGGGCGCAGATACGCAGTATTTT. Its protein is CASSPGAGADTQYF.

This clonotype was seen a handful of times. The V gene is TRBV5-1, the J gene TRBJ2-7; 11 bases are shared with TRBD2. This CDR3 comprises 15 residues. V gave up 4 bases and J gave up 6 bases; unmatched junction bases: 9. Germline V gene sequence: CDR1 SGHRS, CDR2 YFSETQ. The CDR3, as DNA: TGCGCCAGCAGCACAGTACTAGCGGGGGCTAGCGAGCAGTACTTC. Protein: CASSTVLAGASEQYF. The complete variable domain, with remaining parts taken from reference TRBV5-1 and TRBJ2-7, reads KAGVTQTPRYLIKTRGQQVTLSCSPISGHRSVSWYQQTPGQGLQFLFEYFSETQRNKGNFPGRFSGRQFSNSRSEMNVSTLELGDSALYLCASSTVLAGASEQYFGPGTRLTVT.

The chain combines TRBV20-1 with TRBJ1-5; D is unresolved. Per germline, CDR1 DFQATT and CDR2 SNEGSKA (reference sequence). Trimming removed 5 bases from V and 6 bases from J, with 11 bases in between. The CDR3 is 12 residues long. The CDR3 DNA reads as TGCAGTGCTGAAGACTTGGGTCAGCCCCAGCATTTT. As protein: CSAEDLGQPQHF.

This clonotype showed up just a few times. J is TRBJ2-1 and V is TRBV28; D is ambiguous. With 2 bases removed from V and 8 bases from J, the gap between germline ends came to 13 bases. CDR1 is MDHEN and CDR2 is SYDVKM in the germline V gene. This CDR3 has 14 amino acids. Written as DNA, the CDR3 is TGTGCCAGCAGTTTACCCCCCAGAAACCATGAGCAGTTCTTC. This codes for CASSLPPRNHEQFF.

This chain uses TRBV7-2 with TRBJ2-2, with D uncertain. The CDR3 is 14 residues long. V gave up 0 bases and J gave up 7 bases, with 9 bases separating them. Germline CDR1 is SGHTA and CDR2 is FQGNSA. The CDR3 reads CASSLALGNGELFF. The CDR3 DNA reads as TGTGCCAGCAGCTTAGCGTTGGGGAACGGGGAGCTGTTTTTT. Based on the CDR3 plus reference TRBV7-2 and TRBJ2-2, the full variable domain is GAGVSQSPSNKVTEKGKDVELRCDPISGHTALYWYRQSLGQGLEFLIYFQGNSAPDKSGLPSDRFSAERTGGSVSTLTIQRTQQEDSAVYLCASSLALGNGELFFGEGSRLTVL.

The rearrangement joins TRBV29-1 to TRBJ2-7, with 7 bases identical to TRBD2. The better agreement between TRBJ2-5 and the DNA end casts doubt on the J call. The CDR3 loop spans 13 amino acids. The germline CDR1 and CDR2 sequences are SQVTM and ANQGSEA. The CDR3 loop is CSVDGREGETQYF. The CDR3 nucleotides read TGCAGCGTTGATGGGAGGGAGGGGGAGACCCAGTACTTC.

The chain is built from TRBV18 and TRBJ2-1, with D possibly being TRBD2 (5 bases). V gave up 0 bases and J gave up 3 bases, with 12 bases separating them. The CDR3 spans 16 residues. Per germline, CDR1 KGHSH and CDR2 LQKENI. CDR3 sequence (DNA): TGTGCCAGCTCACCACCGTCGGCGGGCCTCTACAATGAGCAGTTCTTC. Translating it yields CASSPPSAGLYNEQFF. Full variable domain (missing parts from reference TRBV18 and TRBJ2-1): NAGVMQNPRHLVRRRGQEARLRCSPMKGHSHVYWYRQLPEEGLKFMVYLQKENIIDESGMPKERFSAEFPKEGPSILRIQQVVRGDSAAYFCASSPPSAGLYNEQFFGPGTRLTVL.

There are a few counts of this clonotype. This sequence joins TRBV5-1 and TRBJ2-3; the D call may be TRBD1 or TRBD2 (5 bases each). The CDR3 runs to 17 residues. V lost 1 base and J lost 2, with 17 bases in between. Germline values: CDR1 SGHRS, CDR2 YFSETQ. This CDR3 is CASSLTMSGTTTDTQYF. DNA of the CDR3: TGCGCCAGCAGCTTGACGATGTCAGGGACCACCACAGATACGCAGTATTTT.